This record looks at one TCR beta chain sequence and its context. The target antigen is unknown. The data derive from a study of a mutant IDH1 vaccine in newly diagnosed glioma. Study summary: Among treated patients, around 62% were male and roughly 40% female, and mean age was around 40 years.

The ends lost 6 bases at V and 7 bases at J; junction bases unmatched: 11. CDR3 length: 15 residues. The V gene's germline CDR1 is SNHLY and CDR2 FYNNEI. Time point noted: week 11, during vaccination. Every vaccine dose comprised 300 ug of mutant IDH1 20-mer peptide plus topical imiquimod. Repertoires were generated with immunoSEQ multiplex PCR, while TCRdb's copy carries only in-frame clones and drops some. This sample has some 120,000 clones; over 75% occur once, and the top ten carry under 5.5%. Sequenced here: PBMCs, sampled from a glioma patient whose treatment included an IDH1 peptide vaccine. This sequence was found in a man aged 35-49 years with glioma. The chain employs TRBV2 and TRBJ2-7; 11 bases line up with TRBD2. The CDR3 spells CASRASGGTASEQYF. DNA for the CDR3: TGTGCCAGCAGGGCTAGCGGGGGGACTGCATCGGAGCAGTACTTC.